The clone carrying this T cell receptor (beta chain) came up once. An end of the junction does not agree with germline; a read error may underlie this. The CDR3 sequence is 13 residues long. The data were taken from a study of blood T cell repertoires in COVID-19. The table came from immunoSEQ multiplex PCR; TCRdb's copy has only in-frame clones and leaves some out. This table holds about 68,000 clones, approximately 86% found once. The chain is built from TRBV12-3 or TRBV12-4 and TRBJ1-1; D is possibly TRBD1 (6 bases). This receptor was taken from a man of 80 years or more with COVID-19, enrolled during active disease. The sequencing sample was made of peripheral blood. CDR3 loop: CASSWGRAPEAFF. DNA of the CDR3: TGTGCCAGCAGTTGGGGGCGAGCCCCTGAGGCTTTCTTT.